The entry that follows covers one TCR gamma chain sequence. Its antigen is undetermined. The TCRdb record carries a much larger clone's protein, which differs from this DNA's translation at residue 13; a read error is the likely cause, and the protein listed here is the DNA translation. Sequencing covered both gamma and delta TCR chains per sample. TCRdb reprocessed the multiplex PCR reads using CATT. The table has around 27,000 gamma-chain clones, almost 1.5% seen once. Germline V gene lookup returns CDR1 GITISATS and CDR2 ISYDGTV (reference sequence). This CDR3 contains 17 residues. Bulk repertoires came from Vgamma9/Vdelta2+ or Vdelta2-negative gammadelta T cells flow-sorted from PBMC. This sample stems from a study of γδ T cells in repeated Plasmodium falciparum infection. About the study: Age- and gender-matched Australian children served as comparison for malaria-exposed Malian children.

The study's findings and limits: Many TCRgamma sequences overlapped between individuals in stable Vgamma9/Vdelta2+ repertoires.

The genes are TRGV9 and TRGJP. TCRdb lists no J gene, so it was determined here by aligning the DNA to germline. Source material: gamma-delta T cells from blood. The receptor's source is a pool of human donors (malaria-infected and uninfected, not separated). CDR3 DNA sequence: TGTGCCTTGTGGGAGGGATTCCAAGAGTTGGGCAAAGAAATCAAGGTATTT. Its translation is CALWEGFQELGKEIKVF.